Below are 20 T cell receptor beta chains sequenced from a single sample in a study of T cells after yellow fever vaccination. In TCRdb, the 5' RACE reads were re-called with MiXCR into one record per CDR3 protein. This table has about 110,000 distinct CDR3 sequences, under 9% appearing once. This specimen consisted of CD8+ T cells sorted from PBMCs, obtained 45 days after the yellow fever booster vaccination. These receptors all come from a man aged 25 to 40 who received the YFV17D yellow fever vaccine.

This clonotype has a count of ten or more. The chain couples TRBV7-9 to TRBJ2-1; D may match TRBD1 or TRBD2 (5 bases each). The germline V gene has CDR1 SEHNR and CDR2 FQNEAQ (reference sequence). Deletions cut 0 bases from V and 5 bases from J, with 14 bases between. This CDR3 spans 16 amino acids. CDR3 DNA sequence: TGTGCCAGCAGCTTAGCGGGGACCGCACCGGACAATGAGCAGTTCTTC. Translating gives CASSLAGTAPDNEQFF.

This clonotype was detected many times. DNA of the CDR3: TGCGCCAGCAGCCAAGATCTAGTGGGGACTAGCTTTCACTACGAGCAGTACTTC. Its protein is CASSQDLVGTSFHYEQYF. The chain recombines TRBV4-1 with TRBJ2-7; 9 positions agree with TRBD2. The CDR3 covers 18 residues. Unmatched junction bases numbered 12, after V lost 0 bases and J lost 3 bases. Germline values: CDR1 MGHRA, CDR2 YSYEKL.

This clonotype was counted between two and nine times. V gene TRBV5-1 combines with J gene TRBJ1-1; D gene uncertain. Germline CDR1 and CDR2: SGHRS and YFSETQ. Between the trimmed V and J ends, which lost 4 bases and 2 bases, there was a span of 15 bases. CDR3 length: 15 amino acids. The CDR3 bases are TGCGCCAGCAGCATCGACGTCCCGACAAACACTGAAGCTTTCTTT. As protein: CASSIDVPTNTEAFF.

This clonotype was found a few times. DNA of the CDR3: TGTGCCAGCAGCCCAATTGGGGGGACAGGGGTATCCGGGGAGCTGTTTTTT. This translates into CASSPIGGTGVSGELFF. The rearrangement uses TRBV12-3 or TRBV12-4 and TRBJ2-2, with 10 bases matching TRBD1. Germline trimming cut 6 bases from V and 6 bases from J; bases unmatched to any gene: 13. The CDR3 loop spans 17 amino acids.

Comments on this clonotype: A much larger clone differs from this one at a single base, so this may be a read error. The J gene is TRBJ2-3, the V gene TRBV24-1, with 9 bases identical to TRBD2. The CDR3 sequence is 17 residues long. CDR1 is KGHDR, CDR2 SFDVKD, per germline. The CDR3 DNA reads TGTGTCACCAGTGACCTCGTCAGGGCGGGAGGGACAGATACGCAGTATTTT. Its translation: CVTSDLVRAGGTDTQYF.

This clonotype was detected a few times. V usage is TRBV7-9 and J usage is TRBJ1-4; maybe TRBD1 (5 bases). V dropped 2 bases and J dropped 8 bases, with 12 bases sitting between them. Germline V lookup: CDR1 SEHNR, CDR2 FQNEAQ (reference sequence). This CDR3 region has 14 residues. The CDR3 sequence: CASSLRGRREKLFF. CDR3 DNA: TGTGCCAGCAGCTTAAGGGGAAGACGGGAAAAACTGTTTTTT.

Ten or more counts support this clonotype. The chain employs TRBV5-5 and TRBJ2-7; D uncertain. Deletions cut 1 base from V and 1 base from J, with 6 bases between. CDR3 length equals 13 residues. Germline lookup yields CDR1 SGHKS and CDR2 YYEKEE (reference sequence). The CDR3 region has the DNA TGTGCCAGCAGCTTGACCCTGTCCTACGAGCAGTACTTC. Translation gives CASSLTLSYEQYF.

In its sample, this clonotype was seen many times. The chain employs TRBV13 and TRBJ2-1; D might be TRBD2 (5 bases). The V end was cut by 3 bases, the J end by 8 bases, with 17 bases between. In germline, CDR1 is PRHDT, CDR2 FYEKMQ (reference sequence). The CDR3 is 15 residues long. The CDR3, as DNA: TGTGCCAGCAGCTTTCTTAGCGACCCGAACGATGAGCAGTTCTTC. Translating it yields CASSFLSDPNDEQFF.

This clonotype came up many times. V usage is TRBV6-1 and J usage is TRBJ2-2; a possible D gene is TRBD1 (5 bases). Germline CDR1 reads MNHNS; CDR2 reads SASEGT. Between the trimmed V and J ends, which lost 5 bases and 4 bases, there was a span of 8 bases. This CDR3 region has 13 residues. The CDR3 reads CASSTRVTGELFF. The CDR3 bases are TGTGCCAGCAGTACCAGGGTCACCGGGGAGCTGTTTTTT.

The V gene is TRBV20-1, the J gene TRBJ2-1, with D maybe TRBD2 (6 bases). Germline CDR1 reads DFQATT; CDR2 reads SNEGSKA (reference sequence). The CDR3 extends over 12 amino acids. The V end was cut by 0 bases, the J end by 9 bases, with 9 bases between. CDR3 in amino acids: CSAREGGVEQFF. The CDR3 DNA is TGCAGTGCTAGAGAGGGGGGAGTTGAGCAGTTCTTC.

J is TRBJ1-3 and V is TRBV4-1; D is ambiguous. The CDR3 consists of 16 residues. The germline CDR1 and CDR2 sequences are MGHRA and YSYEKL. V was pared by 4 bases and J by 0 bases, with 13 bases between. Here the CDR3 DNA reads TGCGCCAGCAGCCCCCACCTTCCGGGCTCTGGAAACACCATATATTTT. Its protein is CASSPHLPGSGNTIYF.

This clonotype was recorded at least ten times. This rearrangement joins TRBV7-9 to TRBJ2-3, with TRBD1 identical over 9 bases. CDR1 SEHNR and CDR2 FQNEAQ come from the germline V gene (reference sequence). The CDR3 runs 15 residues. V lost 5 bases to trimming and J lost 2 bases; unmatched junction nucleotides: 5. The CDR3 DNA reads as TGTGCCAGCAGCCTGGGACAGGGCCTCACAGATACGCAGTATTTT. Translating it yields CASSLGQGLTDTQYF. The entire variable domain, with the rest obtained from reference TRBV7-9 and TRBJ2-3, is as follows: DTGVSQNPRHKITKRGQNVTFRCDPISEHNRLYWYRQTLGQGPEFLTYFQNEAQLEKSRLLSDRFSAERPKGSFSTLEIQRTEQGDSAMYLCASSLGQGLTDTQYFGPGTRLTVL.

This clonotype was detected ten times or more. J is TRBJ2-1 and V is TRBV7-6; D uncertain. V dropped 8 bases and J dropped 4 bases, with 9 bases sitting between them. The V gene's germline CDR1 is SGHVS and CDR2 FNYEAQ. The CDR3 totals 12 residues. In DNA, the CDR3 is TGTGCCAGCGCAGACGGATACAATGAGCAGTTCTTC. Its translation: CASADGYNEQFF.

The sample holds many counts of this clonotype. This chain connects TRBV12-3 or TRBV12-4 to TRBJ2-3; no definite D call. Trimming removed 3 bases at V and 5 bases at J, with 3 bases between. This CDR3 is 11 amino acids long. CDR3 sequence reads: CASSFKDTQYF. CDR3 nucleotides: TGTGCCAGCAGTTTCAAAGATACGCAGTATTTT.

This clonotype was seen ten or more times. The chain employs TRBV5-4 and TRBJ2-7, with TRBD1 matching over 8 bases. CDR1 is SGHNT, CDR2 YYREEE, per germline (reference sequence). The ends lost 2 bases at V and 2 bases at J; junction bases unmatched: 3. This CDR3 comprises 14 residues. Here the CDR3 reads CASSFGTGAYEQYF. The CDR3 coding sequence is TGTGCCAGCAGCTTTGGGACAGGAGCCTACGAGCAGTACTTC.

Ten or more counts support this clonotype. V usage is TRBV5-1 and J usage is TRBJ2-1; TRBD2 matches at 10 bases. The germline gives CDR1 SGHRS, CDR2 YFSETQ. The trim removed 6 bases at V and 5 bases at J, leaving 5 bases unmatched. The CDR3 sequence is 14 residues long. CDR3 coding DNA: TGCGCCAGCATTTCAGCGGGAGGGGACAATGAGCAGTTCTTC. This gives the protein CASISAGGDNEQFF.

At least ten counts were recorded for this clonotype. V and J are TRBV12-3 or TRBV12-4 and TRBJ1-1, with D perhaps matching TRBD1 (5 bases). The V and J ends lost 5 bases and 4 bases respectively, with 14 bases between them. The CDR3 runs 14 residues. The CDR3 sequence: CASSVQVSVTEAFF. In nucleotides, the CDR3 is TGTGCCAGCAGTGTACAGGTCTCGGTCACTGAAGCTTTCTTT.

This clonotype showed up many times. For the CDR3, the DNA is TGTGCCAGCAGCCCTCCCCCGGATCCGCAGTTCTTC. This gives the protein CASSPPPDPQFF. This chain connects TRBV7-2 to TRBJ2-1; D is undetermined. Trimming stripped 5 bases from V and 12 bases from J, with 14 bases between. The CDR3 extends over 12 amino acids. Germline values: CDR1 SGHTA, CDR2 FQGNSA.

This clonotype was observed many times. The chain employs TRBV29-1 and TRBJ2-2; 8 positions agree with TRBD1. V shed 6 bases and J 6 bases; nucleotides not matched to a gene: 6. The germline V gene has CDR1 SQVTM and CDR2 ANQGSEA. The length of the CDR3 is 13 residues. The CDR3 protein is CSVDDRGSGELFF. CDR3 DNA sequence: TGCAGCGTGGATGACAGGGGTTCCGGGGAGCTGTTTTTT.

Only a few counts were recorded for this clonotype. The chain recombines TRBV30 with TRBJ2-7, with D possibly being TRBD2 (6 bases). The germline CDR1 and CDR2 sequences are GTSNPN and SVGIG (reference sequence). The CDR3 has 18 amino acids. Trimming stripped 3 bases from V and 3 bases from J, with 27 bases between. The CDR3 nucleotides read TGTGCCTGGAGACCTTTTACAGGAGCCCTAAGCGGGTTCTACGAGCAGTACTTC. It specifies CAWRPFTGALSGFYEQYF.